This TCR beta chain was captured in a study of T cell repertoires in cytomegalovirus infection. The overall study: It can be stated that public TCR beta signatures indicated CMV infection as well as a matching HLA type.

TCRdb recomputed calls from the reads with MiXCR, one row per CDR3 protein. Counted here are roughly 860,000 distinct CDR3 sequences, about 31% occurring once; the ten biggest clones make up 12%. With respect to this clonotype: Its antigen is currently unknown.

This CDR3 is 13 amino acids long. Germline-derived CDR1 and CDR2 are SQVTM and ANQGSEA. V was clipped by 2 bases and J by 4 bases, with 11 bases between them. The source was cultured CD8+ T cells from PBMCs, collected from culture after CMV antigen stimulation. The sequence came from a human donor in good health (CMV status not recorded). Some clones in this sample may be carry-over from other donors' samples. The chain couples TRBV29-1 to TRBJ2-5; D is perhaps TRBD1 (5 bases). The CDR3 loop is CSVEIRAPETQYF. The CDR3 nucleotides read TGCAGCGTTGAAATCAGGGCCCCAGAGACCCAGTACTTC. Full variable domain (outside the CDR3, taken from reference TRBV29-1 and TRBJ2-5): SAVISQKPSRDICQRGTSLTIQCQVDSQVTMMFWYRQQPGQSLTLIATANQGSEATYESGFVIDKFPISRPNLTFSTLTVSNMSPEDSSIYLCSVEIRAPETQYFGPGTRLLVL.